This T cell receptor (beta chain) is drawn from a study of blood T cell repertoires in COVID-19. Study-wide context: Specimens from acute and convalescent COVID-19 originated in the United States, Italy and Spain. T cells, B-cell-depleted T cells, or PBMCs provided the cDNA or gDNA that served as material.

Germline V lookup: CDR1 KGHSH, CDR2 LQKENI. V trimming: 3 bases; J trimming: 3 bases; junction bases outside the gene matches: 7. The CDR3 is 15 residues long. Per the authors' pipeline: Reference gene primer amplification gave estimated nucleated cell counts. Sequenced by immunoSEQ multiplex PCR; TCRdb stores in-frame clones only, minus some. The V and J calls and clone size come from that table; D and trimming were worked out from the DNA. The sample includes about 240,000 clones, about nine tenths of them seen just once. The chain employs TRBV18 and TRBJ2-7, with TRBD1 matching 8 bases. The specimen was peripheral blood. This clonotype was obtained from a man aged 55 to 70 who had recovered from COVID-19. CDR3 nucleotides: TGTGCCAGCTCACCCGTCGGACAGGGCAACTACGAGCAGTACTTC. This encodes CASSPVGQGNYEQYF.